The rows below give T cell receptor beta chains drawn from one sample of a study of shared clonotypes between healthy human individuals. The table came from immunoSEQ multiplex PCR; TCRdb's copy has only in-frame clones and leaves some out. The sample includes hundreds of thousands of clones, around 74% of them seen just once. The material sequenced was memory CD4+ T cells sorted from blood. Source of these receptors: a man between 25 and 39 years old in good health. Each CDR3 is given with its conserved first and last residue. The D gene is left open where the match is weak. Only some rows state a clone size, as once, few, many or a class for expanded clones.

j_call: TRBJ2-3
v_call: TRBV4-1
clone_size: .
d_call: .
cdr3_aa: CASSQDESGTQYF
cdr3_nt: TGCGCCAGCAGCCAGGACGAAAGTGGTACGCAGTATTTT

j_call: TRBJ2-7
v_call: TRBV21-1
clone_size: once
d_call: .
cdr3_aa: CASSKSDCPSSYEQYF
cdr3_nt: TGTGCCAGCAGCAAATCCGACTGCCCCTCCTCCTACGAGCAGTACTTC

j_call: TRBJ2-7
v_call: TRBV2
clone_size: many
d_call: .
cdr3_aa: CATQGGTYNEQYF
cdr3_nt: TGTGCCACCCAAGGGGGGACCTATAACGAGCAGTACTTC

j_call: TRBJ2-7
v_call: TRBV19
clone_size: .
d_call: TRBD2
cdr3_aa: CASSIGLAGVGEQYF
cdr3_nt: TGTGCCAGTAGCATTGGACTAGCGGGAGTAGGCGAGCAGTACTTC

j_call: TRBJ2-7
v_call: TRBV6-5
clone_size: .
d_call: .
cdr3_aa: CASSYSLQFSSYEQYF
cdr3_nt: TGTGCCAGCAGTTACTCTCTGCAGTTCAGCTCCTACGAGCAGTACTTC

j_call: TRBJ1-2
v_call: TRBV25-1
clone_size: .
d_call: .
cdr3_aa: CASSRQGLDGYTF
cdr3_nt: TGTGCCAGCAGCCGTCAGGGTTTGGATGGCTACACCTTC

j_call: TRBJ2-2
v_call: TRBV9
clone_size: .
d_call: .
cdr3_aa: CASSVGGTGGELFF
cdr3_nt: TGTGCCAGCAGCGTAGGCGGGACTGGCGGGGAGCTGTTTTTT

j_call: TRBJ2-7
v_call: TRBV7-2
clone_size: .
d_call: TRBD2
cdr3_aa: CASSPAGTTSYEQYF
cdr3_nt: TGTGCCAGCAGCCCCGCCGGGACTACCTCCTACGAGCAGTACTTC

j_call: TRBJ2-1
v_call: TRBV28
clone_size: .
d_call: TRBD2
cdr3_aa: CASRPYLAGGTYNEQFF
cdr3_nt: TGTGCCAGCAGGCCTTATCTAGCGGGAGGGACTTACAATGAGCAGTTCTTC

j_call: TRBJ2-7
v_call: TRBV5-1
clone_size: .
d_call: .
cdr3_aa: CASSLGGGQTYEQYF
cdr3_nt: TGCGCCAGCAGCTTGGGGGGCGGACAGACCTACGAGCAGTACTTC

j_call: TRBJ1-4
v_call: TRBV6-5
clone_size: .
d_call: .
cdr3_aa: CASSAGGRREKLFF
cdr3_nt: TGTGCCAGCAGTGCTGGGGGTCGGCGGGAAAAACTGTTTTTT

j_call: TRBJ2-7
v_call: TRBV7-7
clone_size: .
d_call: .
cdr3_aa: CAGAVGEQYF
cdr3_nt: TGTGCCGGTGCGGTCGGAGAGCAGTACTTC

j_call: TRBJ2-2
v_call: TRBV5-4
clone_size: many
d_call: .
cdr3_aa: CASSLDLTNTGELFF
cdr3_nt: TGTGCCAGCAGCTTAGACTTGACGAACACCGGGGAGCTGTTTTTT

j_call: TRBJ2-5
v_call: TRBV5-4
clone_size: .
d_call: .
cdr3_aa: CASSRAPQEVIEETQYF
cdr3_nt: TGTGCCAGCAGCCGCGCCCCCCAGGAGGTTATAGAAGAGACCCAGTACTTC

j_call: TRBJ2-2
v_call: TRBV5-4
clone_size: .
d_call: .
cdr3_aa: CASSRKNTGELFF
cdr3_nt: TGTGCCAGCAGCCGGAAGAACACCGGGGAGCTGTTTTTT

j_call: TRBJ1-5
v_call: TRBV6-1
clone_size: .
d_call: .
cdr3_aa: CASGGDISNQPQHF
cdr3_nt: TGTGCCAGCGGCGGGGATATAAGCAATCAGCCCCAGCATTTT

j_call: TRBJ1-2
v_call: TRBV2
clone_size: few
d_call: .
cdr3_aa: CASREGSSILYGYTF
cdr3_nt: TGTGCCAGCAGAGAGGGGAGCAGCATACTATATGGCTACACCTTC

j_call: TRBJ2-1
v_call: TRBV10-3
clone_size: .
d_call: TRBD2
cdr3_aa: CAISESGKSSYNEQFF
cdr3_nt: TGTGCCATCAGTGAGAGCGGGAAGAGCTCCTACAATGAGCAGTTCTTC

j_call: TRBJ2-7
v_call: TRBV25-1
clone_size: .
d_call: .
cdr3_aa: CASLSVIPPYEQYF
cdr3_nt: TGTGCCAGCTTAAGCGTCATACCCCCCTACGAGCAGTACTTC

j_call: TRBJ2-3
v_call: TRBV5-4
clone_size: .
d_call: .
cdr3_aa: CASSPGSRTADTQYF
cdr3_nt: TGTGCCAGCAGCCCGGGATCTAGGACCGCAGATACGCAGTATTTT

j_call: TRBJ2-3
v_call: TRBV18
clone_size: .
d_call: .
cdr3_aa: CASSPRVIAGVSTDTQYF
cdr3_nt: TGTGCCAGCTCACCAAGGGTGATTGCGGGTGTTAGCACAGATACGCAGTATTTT

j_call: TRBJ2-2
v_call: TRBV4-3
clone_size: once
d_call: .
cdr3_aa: CASSQDGRAGELFF
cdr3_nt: TGCGCCAGCAGCCAAGATGGGAGAGCCGGGGAGCTGTTTTTT

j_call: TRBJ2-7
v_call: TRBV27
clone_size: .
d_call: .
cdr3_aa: CASSFSGGPNSYEQYF
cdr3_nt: TGTGCCAGCAGTTTTTCCGGGGGTCCTAATTCCTACGAGCAGTACTTC

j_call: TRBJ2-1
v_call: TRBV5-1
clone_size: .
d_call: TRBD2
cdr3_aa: CASSALLAQSSYNEQFF
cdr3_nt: TGCGCCAGCAGCGCCTTACTAGCGCAAAGCTCCTACAATGAGCAGTTCTTC

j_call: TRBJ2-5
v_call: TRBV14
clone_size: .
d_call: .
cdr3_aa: CASSRLGRGQLQETQYF
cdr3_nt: TGTGCCAGCAGCCGGCTTGGGCGGGGTCAGCTCCAAGAGACCCAGTACTTC

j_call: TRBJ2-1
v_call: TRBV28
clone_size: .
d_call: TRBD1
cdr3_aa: CASRPDRGFMNEQFF
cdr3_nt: TGTGCCAGCAGACCGGACAGGGGGTTTATGAATGAGCAGTTCTTC

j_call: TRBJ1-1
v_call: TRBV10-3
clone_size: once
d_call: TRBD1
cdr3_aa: CAISEPVGTGNTEAFF
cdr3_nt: TGTGCCATCAGTGAGCCAGTCGGGACAGGGAACACTGAAGCTTTCTTT

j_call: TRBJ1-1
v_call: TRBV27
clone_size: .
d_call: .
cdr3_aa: CASSSYSWTPEAFF
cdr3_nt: TGTGCCAGCAGCTCTTACAGCTGGACCCCTGAAGCTTTCTTT

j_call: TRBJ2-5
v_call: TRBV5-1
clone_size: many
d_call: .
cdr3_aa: CASSLAGSEETQYF
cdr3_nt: TGCGCCAGCAGCTTGGCGGGAAGCGAAGAGACCCAGTACTTC

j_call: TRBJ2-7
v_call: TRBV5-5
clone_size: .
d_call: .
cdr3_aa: CASSLVAVSSYEQYF
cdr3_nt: TGTGCCAGCAGCCTCGTAGCGGTTTCCTCCTACGAGCAGTACTTC

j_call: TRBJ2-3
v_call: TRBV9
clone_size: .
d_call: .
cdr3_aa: CASKTGTSADTQYF
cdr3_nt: TGTGCCAGCAAGACCGGGACGAGCGCAGATACGCAGTATTTT

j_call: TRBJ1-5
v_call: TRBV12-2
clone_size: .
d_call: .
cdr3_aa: CASRLAEVSNQPQHF
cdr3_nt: TGTGCAAGTCGCTTAGCCGAGGTTAGCAATCAGCCCCAGCATTTT

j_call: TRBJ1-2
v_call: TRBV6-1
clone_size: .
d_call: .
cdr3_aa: CASTRGGSYGYTF
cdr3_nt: TGTGCCTCAACTAGGGGGGGCAGCTATGGCTACACCTTC

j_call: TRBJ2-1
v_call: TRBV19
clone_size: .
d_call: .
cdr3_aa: CASSPGTSSYNEQFF
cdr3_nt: TGTGCCAGTAGTCCCGGGACCTCGTCCTACAATGAGCAGTTCTTC

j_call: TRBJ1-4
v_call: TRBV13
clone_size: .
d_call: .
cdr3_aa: CASSLGAGKNEKLFF
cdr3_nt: TGTGCCAGCAGCTTAGGGGCAGGGAAGAATGAAAAACTGTTTTTT

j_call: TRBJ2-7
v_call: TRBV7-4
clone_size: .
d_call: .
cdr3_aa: CASSLAKFSQYF
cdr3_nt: TGTGCCAGCAGCTTAGCTAAGTTTTCGCAGTACTTC

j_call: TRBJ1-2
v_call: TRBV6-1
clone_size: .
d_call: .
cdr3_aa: CASSEGLYGYTF
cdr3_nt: TGTGCCAGCAGTGAGGGGCTCTATGGCTACACCTTC

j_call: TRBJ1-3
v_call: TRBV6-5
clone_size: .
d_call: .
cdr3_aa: CASSWTADSGNTIYF
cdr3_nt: TGTGCCAGCAGTTGGACAGCGGACTCTGGAAACACCATATATTTT

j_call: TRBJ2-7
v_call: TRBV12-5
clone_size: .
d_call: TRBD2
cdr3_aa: CAPAGPPAGETKEQYF
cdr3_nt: TGTGCCCCCGCGGGGCCACCAGCGGGAGAAACGAAAGAGCAGTACTTC

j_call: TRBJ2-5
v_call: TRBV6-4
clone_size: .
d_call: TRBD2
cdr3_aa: CASRDHGLAGQQETQYF
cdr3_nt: TGTGCCAGCCGGGACCACGGACTAGCGGGTCAACAAGAGACCCAGTACTTC

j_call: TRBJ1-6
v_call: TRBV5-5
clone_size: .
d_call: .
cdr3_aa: CASSLAFSRALHF
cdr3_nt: TGTGCCAGCAGCTTGGCCTTCAGTCGGGCCCTCCACTTT

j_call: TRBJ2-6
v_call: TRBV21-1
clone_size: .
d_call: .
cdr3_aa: CASSKLTGGPRANVLTF
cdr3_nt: TGTGCCAGCAGCAAATTGACAGGGGGACCAAGGGCCAACGTCCTGACTTTC

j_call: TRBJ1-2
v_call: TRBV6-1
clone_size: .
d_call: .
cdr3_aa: CASSEGHVHGYTF
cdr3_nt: TGTGCCAGCAGTGAAGGACATGTGCATGGCTACACCTTC

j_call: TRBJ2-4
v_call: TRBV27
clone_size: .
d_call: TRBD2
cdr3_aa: CARLRRTSGSLAKNIQYF
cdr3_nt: TGTGCCAGACTGCGCCGGACTAGCGGGAGTTTAGCCAAAAACATTCAGTACTTC

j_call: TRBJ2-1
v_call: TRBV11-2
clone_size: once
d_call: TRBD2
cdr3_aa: CASSLGAASGGEQFF
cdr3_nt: TGTGCCAGCAGCTTAGGTGCGGCTAGCGGCGGTGAGCAGTTCTTC

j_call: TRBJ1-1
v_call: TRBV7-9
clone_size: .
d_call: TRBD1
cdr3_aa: CASSLRDRGMNTEAFF
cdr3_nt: TGTGCCAGCAGCCTGCGGGACAGGGGGATGAACACTGAAGCTTTCTTT